This entry is about one T cell receptor (beta chain). As processed by the authors: Quantification of nucleated cells was approximated via reference gene primer amplification. Some clones are missing from TCRdb's copy, which holds only in-frame ones; the method was immunoSEQ multiplex PCR. D and trimming were read from the DNA, whereas the V and J calls and clone size are those reported in that table. The data contain about 50,000 clones, around 86% of them singletons. This record belongs to a study of blood T cell repertoires in COVID-19. Study-wide context: Donors in the United States, Italy and Spain gave samples during acute or convalescent COVID-19. Sources were T cells, B-cell-depleted T cells, or PBMCs; the material itself was cDNA or gDNA.

CDR1 is MNHNY, CDR2 SVGAGI, per germline (reference sequence). The V gene lost 5 bases and the J gene lost 4 bases, with 18 bases spanning the gap. This CDR3 is 15 amino acids long. The receptor comes from a man over 45 with active COVID-19. V and J are TRBV6-6 and TRBJ2-7, with a tentative D call TRBD1 (6 bases). Sequencing was carried out using peripheral blood. The CDR3 spells CASSPSPERGYEQYF. The CDR3 nucleotides read TGTGCCAGCAGTCCCTCGCCGGAAAGGGGGTACGAGCAGTACTTC.